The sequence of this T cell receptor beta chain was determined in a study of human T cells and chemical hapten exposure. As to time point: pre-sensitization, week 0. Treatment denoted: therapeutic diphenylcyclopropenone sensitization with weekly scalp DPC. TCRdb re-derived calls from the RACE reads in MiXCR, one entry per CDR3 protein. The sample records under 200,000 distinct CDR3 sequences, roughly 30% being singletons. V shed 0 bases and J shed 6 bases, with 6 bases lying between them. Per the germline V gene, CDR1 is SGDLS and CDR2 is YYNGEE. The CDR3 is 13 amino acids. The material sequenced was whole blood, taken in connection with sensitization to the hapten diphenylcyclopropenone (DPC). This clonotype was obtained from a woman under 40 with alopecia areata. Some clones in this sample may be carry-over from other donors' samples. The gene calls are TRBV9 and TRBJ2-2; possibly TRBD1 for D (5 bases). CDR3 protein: CASSVEQAGELFF. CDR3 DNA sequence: TGTGCCAGCAGCGTAGAACAGGCCGGGGAGCTGTTTTTT.